The clone carrying this TCR beta chain was seen more than once but under ten times. This record belongs to a study of blood T cells in healthy people across ages. Using a J-beta primer mix together with a sample-barcoded 5' primer, a second PCR was run for roughly 7 to 11 cycles. TCRdb redid the calling of the 5' RACE reads with MiXCR, one entry per CDR3 protein. Here the sample spans about 1.6 million distinct CDR3 sequences, almost 35% being singletons. The ends were cut back, 2 bases at V and 7 bases at J, with 18 bases in the middle. Germline CDR1 and CDR2: SGHTA and FQGNSA. There are 15 residues in the CDR3.

Sequencing was carried out using blood. The gene calls are TRBV7-2 and TRBJ2-7; possible D gene TRBD2, 5 bases. This sequence originates from a woman aged 25 to 45 in good health. Written as DNA, the CDR3 is TGTGCCAGCAGCTTATCTCGGGGTCTTTCCTGGGAGCAGTACTTC. Its protein product is CASSLSRGLSWEQYF.